These 22 T cell receptor beta chains came from one sample sequenced in a study of cytomegalovirus exposure and HLA in healthy donors. PCR involved 60 Vbeta and 13 Jbeta primers. Clones were read by immunoSEQ multiplex PCR, and TCRdb kept only the in-frame ones, dropping some. This table holds around 150,000 clones, about four fifths found once. The sequenced sample consisted of PBMCs. Every receptor here comes from a man aged 40-50 years in good health and CMV-seropositive.

The DNA of the CDR3 is TGTGCCAGCAGCGTGACAGGCTGGACCTACGAGCAGTACTTC. Its protein product is CASSVTGWTYEQYF. The V call is TRBV2, the J call TRBJ2-7; maybe TRBD1 (6 bases). The V gene lost 6 bases and the J gene lost 2 bases, with 14 bases spanning the gap. The CDR3 extends over 14 amino acids. Germline CDR1 SNHLY, CDR2 FYNNEI.

The V gene is TRBV5-4, the J gene TRBJ1-3; 7 bases match TRBD1. In germline, CDR1 is SGHNT, CDR2 YYREEE (reference sequence). V trimming: 5 bases; J trimming: 2 bases; junction bases outside the gene matches: 7. CDR3 length: 15 residues. CDR3 DNA: TGTGCCAGCAGAGGCGGCGGGACAGCTGGAAACACCATATATTTT. Its protein product is CASRGGGTAGNTIYF.

The chain employs TRBV5-4 and TRBJ1-3, with D perhaps matching TRBD1 (5 bases). V lost 4 bases and J 0 bases, leaving 11 bases between the germline ends. Germline V lookup: CDR1 SGHNT, CDR2 YYREEE (reference sequence). The length of the CDR3 is 15 residues. The CDR3 region is CASSRDWGSGNTIYF. For the CDR3, the DNA is TGTGCCAGCAGCCGGGACTGGGGCTCTGGAAACACCATATATTTT.

On this clone itself: At one end, the junction sequence differs from germline, possibly due to a read error. The chain employs TRBV7-9 and TRBJ1-4, with D uncertain. CDR1 and CDR2 from the germline V gene are SEHNR and FQNEAQ (reference sequence). This CDR3 is built from 15 residues. Written as DNA, the CDR3 is TGTGCCAGCAGCCGCCGGGTGACCACTAATGAAAAACCGTTTTTT. Encoded protein: CASSRRVTTNEKPFF.

Remarks on this clone: This sample includes further DNA sequences coding for the same CDR3. This chain links TRBV5-1 with TRBJ2-7; 11 positions match TRBD1. Germline assignment: CDR1 SGHRS and CDR2 YFSETQ. The CDR3 is 14 residues long. The J segment lost 3 bases and the V segment lost 5 bases, leaving 4 bases of the junction unmatched. The CDR3 region is CASRAGTGGYEQYF. The CDR3 nucleotides are TGCGCCAGCAGGGCCGGGACAGGGGGCTACGAGCAGTACTTC.

This clone was seen a handful of times. Here the CDR3 DNA reads TGTGCCAGCAGGCCCCCAGTTGGAGCTTCCAATGAGCAGTTCTTC. Translating gives CASRPPVGASNEQFF. This chain joins TRBV6-5 and TRBJ2-1, with D unclear. The CDR3 extends over 15 amino acids. The ends were cut back, 6 bases at V and 6 bases at J, with 18 bases in the middle. CDR1 is MNHEY, CDR2 SVGAGI, per germline.

J is TRBJ1-6 and V is TRBV30; D not certain. CDR1 and CDR2 (germline): GTSNPN, SVGIG (reference sequence). Deletions cut 1 base from V and 5 bases from J, with 9 bases between. This CDR3 is 14 amino acids long. The DNA for the CDR3 is TGTGCCTGGAGTGGTGATCGAGATAATTCACCCCTCCACTTT. Encoded protein: CAWSGDRDNSPLHF.

The V gene is TRBV6-5, the J gene TRBJ2-1; a weak D match, TRBD1 (6 bases). Trimming shortened V by 6 bases and J by 8 bases, and 20 bases separated the two germline ends. The CDR3 is made up of 15 amino acids. From germline, CDR1 is MNHEY and CDR2 SVGAGI. The CDR3 loop is CASSPNRVQGDEQFF. Here the CDR3 DNA reads TGTGCCAGCAGCCCGAACAGGGTACAGGGCGATGAGCAGTTCTTC.

The genes are TRBV6-1 and TRBJ1-5; perhaps TRBD1 as D (6 bases). The ends were cut back, 1 base at V and 9 bases at J, with 13 bases in the middle. This CDR3 has 14 amino acids. Germline V lookup: CDR1 MNHNS, CDR2 SASEGT. CDR3 bases: TGTGCCAGCAGTGAAGGGACAGCCACTCCGCCCCAGCATTTT. Protein sequence: CASSEGTATPPQHF.

The chain employs TRBV11-2 and TRBJ2-7; D is unresolved. Germline V gives CDR1 SGHAT, CDR2 FQNNGV. The CDR3 consists of 11 residues. V shed 3 bases and J shed 3 bases, with 3 bases lying between them. The CDR3 region is CASSFLYEQYF. The CDR3, as DNA: TGTGCCAGCAGCTTTCTCTACGAGCAGTACTTC.

This chain links TRBV7-2 with TRBJ2-7, with 8 bases fitting TRBD2. The CDR3 extends over 17 amino acids. The ends lost 4 bases at V and 1 base at J; junction bases unmatched: 12. Germline assignment: CDR1 SGHTA and CDR2 FQGNSA. Written as DNA, the CDR3 is TGTGCCAGCAGCTCGATTTACGGACTAGCAGGTTCCTACGAGCAGTACTTC. It is translated as CASSSIYGLAGSYEQYF.

The chain couples TRBV4-3 to TRBJ2-7, with 12 positions matching TRBD1. Looked up from germline, CDR1 is LGHNA and CDR2 is YSLEER. V lost 4 bases to trimming and J lost 9 bases; unmatched junction nucleotides: 10. CDR3 length: 15 amino acids. CDR3 in amino acids: CASSRDRDRGRGQYF. The DNA of the CDR3 is TGCGCCAGCAGCCGAGACCGGGACAGGGGGCGGGGGCAGTACTTC.

This clone has a single count. This rearrangement joins TRBV6-5 to TRBJ2-1, with TRBD1 matching 8 bases. V lost 10 bases and J lost 7; bases outside the gene matches: 12. The CDR3 totals 14 residues. Germline-derived CDR1 and CDR2 are MNHEY and SVGAGI. CDR3 coding DNA: TGTGCCATCAGAATTACGGACAGGGCGAATGAGCAGTTCTTC. Translation: CAIRITDRANEQFF.

In DNA, the CDR3 is TGTGCCATCAAGGATAAAAGGCCAGACACAAACTATGGCTACACCTTC. Residues: CAIKDKRPDTNYGYTF. The rearrangement links TRBV10-3 to TRBJ1-2; no clear D gene. The CDR3 extends over 16 amino acids. Trimming removed 7 bases from V and 2 bases from J, with 20 bases in between. Germline CDR1 ENHRY, CDR2 SYGVKD.

The chain links TRBV12-2 to TRBJ2-1; the D call TRBD2 from the table was never checked on the DNA. TRBV12-2 counts as a pseudogene. The CDR3 totals 15 residues. CDR3 nucleotide sequence: TGTGCAAGTCGCTCAGAGCGGGGGCGATACAATGAGCAGTTCTTC. It encodes CASRSERGRYNEQFF.

The rearrangement uses TRBV6-5 and TRBJ1-1, with 9 bases that match TRBD1. Germline CDR1 MNHEY, CDR2 SVGAGI. V dropped 0 bases and J dropped 6; count of bases not matched to a gene: 5. The CDR3 extends over 15 amino acids. CDR3 sequence: CASSYSGQGVPEAFF. The CDR3 region has the DNA TGTGCCAGCAGTTACTCGGGACAGGGCGTCCCTGAAGCTTTCTTT.

The chain combines TRBV19 with TRBJ1-6; D uncertain. Germline V CDR1 and CDR2: LNHDA, SQIVND (reference sequence). The V end was cut by 3 bases, the J end by 12 bases, with 9 bases between. The CDR3 consists of 12 residues. CDR3 sequence (DNA): TGTGCCAGTAGTATTGGTGGGCGACCCCTCCACTTT. It specifies CASSIGGRPLHF.

This rearrangement joins TRBV10-3 to TRBJ1-1; possible D gene TRBD1, 5 bases. This CDR3 has 13 residues. CDR1 is ENHRY and CDR2 is SYGVKD in the germline V gene. The V gene lost 11 bases and the J gene lost 5 bases, with 18 bases spanning the gap. CDR3 DNA sequence: TGTGCCGCCACCCCAGGCTCAGGGACTGAAGCTTTCTTT. This gives the protein CAATPGSGTEAFF.

V and J are TRBV20-1 and TRBJ1-3; D remains unclear. V lost 3 bases, J lost 15 bases, and 15 bases lay in between. This CDR3 has 11 residues. Germline CDR1 DFQATT, CDR2 SNEGSKA (reference sequence). The CDR3 is CSASRLGSKYF. The CDR3 DNA is TGCAGTGCTAGCCGACTTGGGAGTAAATATTTT.

This clone is a singleton in its sample. V gene TRBV7-2 combines with J gene TRBJ2-5, with 8 positions matching TRBD2. The germline gives CDR1 SGHTA, CDR2 FQGNSA. V lost 3 bases, J lost 5 bases, and 5 bases stayed unmatched. This CDR3 comprises 14 residues. The CDR3 here is CASSLMTSEETQYF. The CDR3, as DNA: TGTGCCAGCAGCTTGATGACTAGCGAGGAGACCCAGTACTTC.

The rearrangement joins TRBV7-2 to TRBJ1-1; 7 bases fit TRBD1. Germline-derived CDR1 and CDR2 are SGHTA and FQGNSA. The CDR3 is made up of 15 amino acids. V was clipped by 4 bases and J by 0 bases; unmatched bases: 5. CDR3 amino acids: CASSWSTGVNTEAFF. CDR3 nucleotide sequence: TGTGCCAGCAGCTGGAGTACAGGGGTGAACACTGAAGCTTTCTTT. Based on the CDR3 plus reference TRBV7-2 and TRBJ1-1, the full variable domain is GAGVSQSPSNKVTEKGKDVELRCDPISGHTALYWYRQSLGQGLEFLIYFQGNSAPDKSGLPSDRFSAERTGGSVSTLTIQRTQQEDSAVYLCASSWSTGVNTEAFFGQGTRLTVV.

The chain recombines TRBV7-9 with TRBJ2-6, with 7 bases lining up with TRBD2. The CDR3 consists of 15 residues. The germline V gene encodes CDR1 SEHNR and CDR2 FQNEAQ (reference sequence). The V gene end was trimmed by 3 bases and the J gene end by 1 base; junction bases not matched to a gene: 0. The CDR3 DNA reads as TGTGCCAGCAGCTTTAGCGGGTCTGGGGCCAACGTCCTGACTTTC. Its translation: CASSFSGSGANVLTF.